A single sample is the source of the 7 T cell receptor beta chains below, sequenced in a study of cytomegalovirus exposure and HLA in healthy donors. 13 Jbeta primers and 60 Vbeta primers were used for the PCR. Data came from immunoSEQ multiplex PCR; TCRdb stores just in-frame clones and leaves some out. This table has some 150,000 clones, about 85% appearing once. The sample taken for sequencing was PBMCs. All receptors derive from a woman under 30 in good health and CMV-seronegative.

V gene TRBV4-2 combines with J gene TRBJ1-5; D remains unclear. Trimming stripped 4 bases from V and 2 bases from J, with 15 bases between. Germline CDR1 is LGHNA and CDR2 is YNFKEQ. CDR3 size: 16 residues. The CDR3 loop is CASSRTRTEGNQPQHF. DNA for the CDR3: TGTGCCAGCAGCCGGACTAGGACGGAGGGCAATCAGCCCCAGCATTTT.

The rearrangement links TRBV18 to TRBJ1-2; 10 bases agree with TRBD1. CDR1 is KGHSH and CDR2 is LQKENI in the germline V gene. V gave up 2 bases and J gave up 8 bases; unmatched junction bases: 8. This CDR3 has 15 amino acids. The CDR3 loop is CASSPGTGDSSGYTF. The CDR3 bases are TGTGCCAGCTCACCAGGGACAGGGGATAGCTCCGGCTACACCTTC.

This clone came up a few times. J is TRBJ1-5 and V is TRBV10-3, with TRBD1 matching 8 bases. The trim removed 6 bases at V and 0 bases at J, leaving 4 bases unmatched. The CDR3 runs 15 residues. Looked up from germline, CDR1 is ENHRY and CDR2 is SYGVKD. The CDR3 DNA is TGTGCCATCAGGATGACAGGGGATAGCAATCAGCCCCAGCATTTT. This gives the protein CAIRMTGDSNQPQHF.

This chain connects TRBV4-2 to TRBJ2-7; possibly TRBD1 for D (6 bases). CDR3 size: 15 residues. In germline, CDR1 is LGHNA, CDR2 YNFKEQ. The germline V and J ends were trimmed by 0 bases and 6 bases, with 15 bases remaining between them. Here the CDR3 DNA reads TGTGCCAGCAGCCAAGATAGGGCAGGGGCGGGCGAGCAGTACTTC. Translating gives CASSQDRAGAGEQYF.

The chain links TRBV28 to TRBJ1-5, with 8 bases aligning to TRBD1. V gave up 4 bases and J gave up 5 bases; unmatched junction bases: 16. This CDR3 is 18 amino acids long. Germline lookup yields CDR1 MDHEN and CDR2 SYDVKM. The CDR3 region has the DNA TGTGCCAGCAGTTCGACAGGGGTGGCTGAGTGGGGCGATCAGCCCCAGCATTTT. It encodes CASSSTGVAEWGDQPQHF.

This clone has a single count. V usage is TRBV15 and J usage is TRBJ2-7; TRBD2 aligns across 7 bases. Trimming took 3 bases from V and 4 from J; bases not matched to a gene: 6. The CDR3 runs 14 residues. Germline lookup yields CDR1 LNHNV and CDR2 YYDKDF (reference sequence). CDR3 in amino acids: CATSSGRGTYEQYF. As DNA, the CDR3 is TGTGCCACCAGCAGTGGGCGGGGGACTTACGAGCAGTACTTC.

The chain joins TRBV4-2 to TRBJ2-1, with 9 bases matching TRBD2. V lost 4 bases to trimming and J lost 8 bases; unmatched junction nucleotides: 15. The germline CDR1 and CDR2 sequences are LGHNA and YNFKEQ. The CDR3 loop spans 17 amino acids. CDR3 protein: CASSRRQRVAGDDEQFF. The CDR3 bases are TGTGCCAGCAGCCGCCGACAGCGGGTAGCGGGAGACGATGAGCAGTTCTTC.